A single sample gave rise to the 4 T cell receptor beta chains below, sequenced in a study of T cell repertoires in ileal Crohn's disease. Time point: inflamed ileum from the surgical specimen. Here immunoSEQ multiplex PCR was the method, and the copy in TCRdb shows in-frame clones only, minus some. The sample has roughly 8,000 clones, roughly 85% seen once. Source material: ileal tissue. The receptor source for this set is an adult with Crohn's disease.

V gene TRBV20-1 combines with J gene TRBJ1-2; D unclear. CDR3 length: 11 residues. Germline CDR1 is DFQATT and CDR2 is SNEGSKA (reference sequence). In DNA, the CDR3 is TGCAGCTTAGCGGAAAACTATGGCTACACCTTC. This translates into CSLAENYGYTF.

The chain links TRBV29-1 to TRBJ1-1; perhaps TRBD1 as D (6 bases). The V gene's germline CDR1 is SQVTM and CDR2 ANQGSEA. V was shortened by 4 bases and J by 5 bases, with 14 bases between the two germline ends. The CDR3 spans 13 residues. CDR3 DNA: TGCAGCGTTGTAGTACAGGGAGAGACTGAAGCTTTCTTT. Amino acids: CSVVVQGETEAFF.

The chain carries TRBV19 and TRBJ1-2, with a possible D match to TRBD1 (6 bases). Between the trimmed V and J ends, which lost 4 bases and 6 bases, there was a span of 18 bases. Germline V gene lookup returns CDR1 LNHDA and CDR2 SQIVND (reference sequence). There are 15 residues in the CDR3. CDR3: CASSTQGGGRHGYTF. The CDR3 DNA is TGTGCCAGTAGTACCCAGGGTGGGGGCCGGCATGGCTACACCTTC.

The chain couples TRBV4-2 to TRBJ1-4; 8 positions agree with TRBD1. Germline CDR1 and CDR2: LGHNA and YNFKEQ. This CDR3 has 16 residues. V dropped 2 bases and J dropped 7; count of bases not matched to a gene: 9. DNA for the CDR3: TGTGCCAGCAGCCAAAAAACCGGGACAGGAAGTGAAAAACTGTTTTTT. This translates into CASSQKTGTGSEKLFF.